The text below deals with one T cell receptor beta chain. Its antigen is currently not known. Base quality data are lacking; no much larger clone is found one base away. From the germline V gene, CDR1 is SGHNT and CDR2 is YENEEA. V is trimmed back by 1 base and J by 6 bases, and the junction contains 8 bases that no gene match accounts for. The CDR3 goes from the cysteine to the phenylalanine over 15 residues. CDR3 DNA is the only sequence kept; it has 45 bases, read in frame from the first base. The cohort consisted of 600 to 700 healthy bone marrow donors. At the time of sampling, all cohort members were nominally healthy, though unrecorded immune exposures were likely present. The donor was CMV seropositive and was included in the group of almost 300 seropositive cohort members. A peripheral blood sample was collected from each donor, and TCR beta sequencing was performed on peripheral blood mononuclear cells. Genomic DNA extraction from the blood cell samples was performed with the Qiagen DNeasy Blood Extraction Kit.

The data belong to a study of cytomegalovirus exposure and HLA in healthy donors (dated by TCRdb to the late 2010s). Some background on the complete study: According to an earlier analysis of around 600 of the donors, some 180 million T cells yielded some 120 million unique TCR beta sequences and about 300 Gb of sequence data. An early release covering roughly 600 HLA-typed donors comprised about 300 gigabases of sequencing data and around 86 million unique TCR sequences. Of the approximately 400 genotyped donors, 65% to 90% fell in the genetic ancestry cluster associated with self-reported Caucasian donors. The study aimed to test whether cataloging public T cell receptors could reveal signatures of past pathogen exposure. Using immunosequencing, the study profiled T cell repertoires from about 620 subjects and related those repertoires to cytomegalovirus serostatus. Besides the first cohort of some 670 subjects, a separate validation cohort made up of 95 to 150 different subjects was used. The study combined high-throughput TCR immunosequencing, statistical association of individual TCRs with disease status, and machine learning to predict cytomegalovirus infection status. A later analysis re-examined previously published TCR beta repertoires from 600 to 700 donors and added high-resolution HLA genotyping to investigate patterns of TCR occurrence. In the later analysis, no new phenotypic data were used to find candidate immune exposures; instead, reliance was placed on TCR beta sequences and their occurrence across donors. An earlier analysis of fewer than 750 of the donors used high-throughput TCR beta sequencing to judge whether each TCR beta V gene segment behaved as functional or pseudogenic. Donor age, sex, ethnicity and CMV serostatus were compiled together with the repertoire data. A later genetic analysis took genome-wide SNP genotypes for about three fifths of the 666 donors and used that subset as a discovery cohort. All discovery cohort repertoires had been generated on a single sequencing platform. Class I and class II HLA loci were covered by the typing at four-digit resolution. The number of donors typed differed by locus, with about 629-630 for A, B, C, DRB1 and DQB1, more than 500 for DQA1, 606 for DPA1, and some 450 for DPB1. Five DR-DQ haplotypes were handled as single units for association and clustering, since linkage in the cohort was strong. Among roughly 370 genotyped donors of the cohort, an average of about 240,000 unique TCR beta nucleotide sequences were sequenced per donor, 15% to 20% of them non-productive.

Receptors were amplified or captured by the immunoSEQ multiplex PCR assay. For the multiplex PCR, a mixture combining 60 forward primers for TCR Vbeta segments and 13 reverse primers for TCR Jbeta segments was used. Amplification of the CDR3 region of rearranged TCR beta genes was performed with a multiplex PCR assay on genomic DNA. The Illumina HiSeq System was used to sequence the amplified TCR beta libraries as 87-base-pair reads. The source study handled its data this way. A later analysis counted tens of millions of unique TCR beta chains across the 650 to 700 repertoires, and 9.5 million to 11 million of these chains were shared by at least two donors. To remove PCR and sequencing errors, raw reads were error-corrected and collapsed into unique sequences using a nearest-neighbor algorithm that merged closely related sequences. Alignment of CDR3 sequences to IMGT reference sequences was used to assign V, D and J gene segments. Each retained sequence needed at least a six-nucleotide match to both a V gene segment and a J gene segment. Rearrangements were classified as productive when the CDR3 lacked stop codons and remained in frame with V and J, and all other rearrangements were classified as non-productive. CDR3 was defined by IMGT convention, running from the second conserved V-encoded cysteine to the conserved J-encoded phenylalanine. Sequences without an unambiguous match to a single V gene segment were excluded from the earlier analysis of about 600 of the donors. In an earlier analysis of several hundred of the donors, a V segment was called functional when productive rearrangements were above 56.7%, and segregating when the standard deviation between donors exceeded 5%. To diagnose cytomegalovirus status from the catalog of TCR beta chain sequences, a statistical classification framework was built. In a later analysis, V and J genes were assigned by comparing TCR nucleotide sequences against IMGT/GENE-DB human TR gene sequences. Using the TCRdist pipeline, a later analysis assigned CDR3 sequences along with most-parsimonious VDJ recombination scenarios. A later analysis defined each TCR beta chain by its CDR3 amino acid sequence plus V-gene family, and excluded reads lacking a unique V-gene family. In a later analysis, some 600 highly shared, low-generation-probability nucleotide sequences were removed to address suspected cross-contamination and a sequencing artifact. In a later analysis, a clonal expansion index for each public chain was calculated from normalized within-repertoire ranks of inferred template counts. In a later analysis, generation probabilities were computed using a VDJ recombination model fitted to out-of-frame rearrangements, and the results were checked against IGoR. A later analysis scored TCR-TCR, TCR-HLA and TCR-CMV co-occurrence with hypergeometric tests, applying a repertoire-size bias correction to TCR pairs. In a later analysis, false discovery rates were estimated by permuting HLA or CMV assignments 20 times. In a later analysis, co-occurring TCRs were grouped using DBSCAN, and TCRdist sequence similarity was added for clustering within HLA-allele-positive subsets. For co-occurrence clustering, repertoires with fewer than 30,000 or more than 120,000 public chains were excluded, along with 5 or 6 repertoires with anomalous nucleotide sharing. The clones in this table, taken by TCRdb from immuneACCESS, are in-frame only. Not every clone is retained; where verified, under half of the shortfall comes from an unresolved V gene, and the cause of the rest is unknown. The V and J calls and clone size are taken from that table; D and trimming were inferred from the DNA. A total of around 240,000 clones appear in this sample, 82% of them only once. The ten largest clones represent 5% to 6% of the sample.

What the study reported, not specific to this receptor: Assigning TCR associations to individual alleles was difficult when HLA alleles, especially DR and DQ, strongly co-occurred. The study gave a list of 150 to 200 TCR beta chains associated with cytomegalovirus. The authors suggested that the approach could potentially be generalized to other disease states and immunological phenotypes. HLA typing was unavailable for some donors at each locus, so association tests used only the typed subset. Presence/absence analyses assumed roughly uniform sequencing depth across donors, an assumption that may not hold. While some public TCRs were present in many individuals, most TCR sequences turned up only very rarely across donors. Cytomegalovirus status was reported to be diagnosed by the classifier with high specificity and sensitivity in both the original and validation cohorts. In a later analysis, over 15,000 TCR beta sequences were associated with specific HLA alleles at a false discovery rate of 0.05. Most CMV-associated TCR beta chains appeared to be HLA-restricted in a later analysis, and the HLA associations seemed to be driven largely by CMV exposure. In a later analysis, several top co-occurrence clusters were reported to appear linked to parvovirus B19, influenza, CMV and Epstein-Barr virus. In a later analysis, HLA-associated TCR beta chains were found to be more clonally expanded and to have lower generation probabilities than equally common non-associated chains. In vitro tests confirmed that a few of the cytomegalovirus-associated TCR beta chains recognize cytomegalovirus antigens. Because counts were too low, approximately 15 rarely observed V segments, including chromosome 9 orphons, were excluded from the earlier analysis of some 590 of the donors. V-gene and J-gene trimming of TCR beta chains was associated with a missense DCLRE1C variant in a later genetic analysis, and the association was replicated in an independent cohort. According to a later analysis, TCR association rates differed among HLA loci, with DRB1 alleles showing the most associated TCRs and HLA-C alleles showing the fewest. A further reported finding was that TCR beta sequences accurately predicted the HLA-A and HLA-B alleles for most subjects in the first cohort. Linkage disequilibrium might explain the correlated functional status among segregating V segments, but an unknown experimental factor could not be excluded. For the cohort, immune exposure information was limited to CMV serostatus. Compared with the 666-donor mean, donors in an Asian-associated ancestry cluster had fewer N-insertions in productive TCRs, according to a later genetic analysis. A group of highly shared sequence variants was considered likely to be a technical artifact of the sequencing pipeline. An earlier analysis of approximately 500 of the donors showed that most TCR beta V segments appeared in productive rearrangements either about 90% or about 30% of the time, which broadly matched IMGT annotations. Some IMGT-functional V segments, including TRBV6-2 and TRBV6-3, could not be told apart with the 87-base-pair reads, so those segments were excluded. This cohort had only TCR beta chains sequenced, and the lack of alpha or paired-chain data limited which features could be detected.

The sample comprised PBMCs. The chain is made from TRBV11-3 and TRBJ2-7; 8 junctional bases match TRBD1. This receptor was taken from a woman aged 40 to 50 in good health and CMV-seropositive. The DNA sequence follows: TGTGCCAGCAGCTTAGTGGCAGGGGGCCGGGGCGAGCAGTACTTC. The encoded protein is CASSLVAGGRGEQYF.